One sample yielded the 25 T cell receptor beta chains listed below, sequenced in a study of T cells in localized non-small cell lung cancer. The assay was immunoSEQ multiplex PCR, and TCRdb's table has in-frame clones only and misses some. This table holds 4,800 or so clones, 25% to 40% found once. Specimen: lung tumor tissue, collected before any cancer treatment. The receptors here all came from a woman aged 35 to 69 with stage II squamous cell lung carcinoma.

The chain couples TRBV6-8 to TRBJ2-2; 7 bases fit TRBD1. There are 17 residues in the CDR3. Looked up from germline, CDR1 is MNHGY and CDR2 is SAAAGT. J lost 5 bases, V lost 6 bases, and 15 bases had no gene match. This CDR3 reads CASRRTGGGRGTGELFF. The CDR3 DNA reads TGTGCCAGCAGGAGGACAGGCGGTGGTCGTGGGACCGGGGAGCTGTTTTTT.

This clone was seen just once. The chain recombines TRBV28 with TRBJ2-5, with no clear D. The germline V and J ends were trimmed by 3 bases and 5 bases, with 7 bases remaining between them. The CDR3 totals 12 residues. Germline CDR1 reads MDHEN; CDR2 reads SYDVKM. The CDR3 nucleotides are TGTGCCAGCAGTTTCTTTGGGGAGACCCAGTACTTC. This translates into CASSFFGETQYF.

The CDR3 protein is CATSRDQSRGRVRNNEQFF. CDR3 sequence (DNA): TGTGCCACCAGCAGAGATCAGTCTAGGGGCAGGGTAAGGAACAATGAGCAGTTCTTC. V usage is TRBV15 and J usage is TRBJ2-1; D might be TRBD1 (5 bases). The CDR3 runs to 19 residues. V lost 0 bases, J lost 5 bases, and 23 bases lay in between. Looked up from germline, CDR1 is LNHNV and CDR2 is YYDKDF (reference sequence).

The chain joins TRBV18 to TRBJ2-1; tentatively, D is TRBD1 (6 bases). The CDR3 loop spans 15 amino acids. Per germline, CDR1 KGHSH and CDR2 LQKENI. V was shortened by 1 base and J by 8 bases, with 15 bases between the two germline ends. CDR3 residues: CASSPLGQGLDEQFF. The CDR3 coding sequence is TGTGCCAGCTCACCACTGGGACAAGGTTTGGATGAGCAGTTCTTC.

The CDR3 DNA is TGTGCCAGCAGCGTAGGGGGTCAGAACACTGAAGCTTTCTTT. Amino acid sequence: CASSVGGQNTEAFF. The chain links TRBV9 to TRBJ1-1; D call uncertain. Germline assignment: CDR1 SGDLS and CDR2 YYNGEE. V lost 0 bases to trimming and J lost 1 base, with 7 bases between them. This CDR3 region has 14 residues.

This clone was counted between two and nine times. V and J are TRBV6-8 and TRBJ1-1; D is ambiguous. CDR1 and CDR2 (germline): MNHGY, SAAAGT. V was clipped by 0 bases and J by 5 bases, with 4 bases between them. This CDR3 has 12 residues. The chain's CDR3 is CASSYSMTEAFF. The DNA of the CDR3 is TGTGCCAGCAGTTACTCTATGACTGAAGCTTTCTTT.

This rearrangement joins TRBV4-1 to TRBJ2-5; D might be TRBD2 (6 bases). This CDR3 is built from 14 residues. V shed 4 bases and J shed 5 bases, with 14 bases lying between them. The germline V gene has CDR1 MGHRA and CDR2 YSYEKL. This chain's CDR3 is CASSPGTRWETQYF. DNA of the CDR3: TGCGCCAGCAGCCCGGGGACTCGGTGGGAGACCCAGTACTTC.

As DNA, the CDR3 is TGTGCCAGCAGGCTACCGGGACAGAACACTGAAGCTTTCTTT. Its translation is CASRLPGQNTEAFF. The chain carries TRBV6-8 and TRBJ1-1; D might be TRBD1 (6 bases). In germline, CDR1 is MNHGY, CDR2 SAAAGT. V dropped 6 bases and J dropped 1 base, with 12 bases sitting between them. The CDR3 covers 14 residues.

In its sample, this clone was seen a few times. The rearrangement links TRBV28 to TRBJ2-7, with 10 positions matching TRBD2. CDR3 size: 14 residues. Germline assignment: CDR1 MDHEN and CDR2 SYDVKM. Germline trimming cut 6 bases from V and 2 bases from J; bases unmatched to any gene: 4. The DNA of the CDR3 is TGTGCCAGCAGCTTAGCGGGAGGTCCCTACGAGCAGTACTTC. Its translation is CASSLAGGPYEQYF.

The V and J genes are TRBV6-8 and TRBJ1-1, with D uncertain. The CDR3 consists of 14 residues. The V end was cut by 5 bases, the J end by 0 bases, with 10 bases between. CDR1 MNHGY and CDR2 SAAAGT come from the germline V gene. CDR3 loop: CASSVGRLNTEAFF. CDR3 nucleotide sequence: TGTGCCAGCAGTGTGGGCCGATTGAACACTGAAGCTTTCTTT.

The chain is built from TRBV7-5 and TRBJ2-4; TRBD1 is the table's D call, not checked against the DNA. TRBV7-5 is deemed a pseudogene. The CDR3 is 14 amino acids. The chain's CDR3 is CASSQGASSYIQYF. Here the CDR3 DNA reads TGTGCCAGCAGCCAGGGGGCTAGCTCGTACATTCAGTACTTC.

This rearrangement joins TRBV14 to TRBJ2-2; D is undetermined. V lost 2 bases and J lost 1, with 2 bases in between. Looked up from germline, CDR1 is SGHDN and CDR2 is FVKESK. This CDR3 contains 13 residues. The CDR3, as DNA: TGTGCCAGCAGCCAACTGAACACCGGGGAGCTGTTTTTT. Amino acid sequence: CASSQLNTGELFF.

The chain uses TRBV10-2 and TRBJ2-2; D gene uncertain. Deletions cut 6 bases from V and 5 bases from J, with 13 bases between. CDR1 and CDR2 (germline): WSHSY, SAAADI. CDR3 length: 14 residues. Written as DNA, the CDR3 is TGCGCCAGCAGACCCCCAATGGGGACCGGGGAGCTGTTTTTT. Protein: CASRPPMGTGELFF.

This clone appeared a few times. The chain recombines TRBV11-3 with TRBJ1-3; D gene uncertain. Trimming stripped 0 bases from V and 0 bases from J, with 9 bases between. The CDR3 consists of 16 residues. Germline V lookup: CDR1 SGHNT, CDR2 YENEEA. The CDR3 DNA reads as TGTGCCAGCAGCTTAGATTTTCAGAGCTCTGGAAACACCATATATTTT. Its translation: CASSLDFQSSGNTIYF.

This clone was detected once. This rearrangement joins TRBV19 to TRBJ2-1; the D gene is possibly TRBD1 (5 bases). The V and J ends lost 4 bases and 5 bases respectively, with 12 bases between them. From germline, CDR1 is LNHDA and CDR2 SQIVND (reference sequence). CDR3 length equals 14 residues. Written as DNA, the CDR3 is TGTGCCAGTAGTAACCAGGGTGTCCACAATGAGCAGTTCTTC. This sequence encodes CASSNQGVHNEQFF. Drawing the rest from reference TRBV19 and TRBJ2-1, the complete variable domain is DGGITQSPKYLFRKEGQNVTLSCEQNLNHDAMYWYRQDPGQGLRLIYYSQIVNDFQKGDIAEGYSVSREKKESFPLTVTSAQKNPTAFYLCASSNQGVHNEQFFGPGTRLTVL.

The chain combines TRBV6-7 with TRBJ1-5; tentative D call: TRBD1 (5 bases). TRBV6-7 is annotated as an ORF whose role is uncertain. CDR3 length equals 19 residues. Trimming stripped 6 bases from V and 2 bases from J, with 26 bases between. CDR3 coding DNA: TGTGCCAGCAGCCCCACCCCCGGGACGCCCCTCGGGGGCAATCAGCCCCAGCATTTT. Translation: CASSPTPGTPLGGNQPQHF.

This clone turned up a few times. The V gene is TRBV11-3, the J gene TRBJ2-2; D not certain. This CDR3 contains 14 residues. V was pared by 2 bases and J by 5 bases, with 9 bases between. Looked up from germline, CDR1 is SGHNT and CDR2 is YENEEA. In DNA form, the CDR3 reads TGTGCCAGCAGCTTACGCGGTTGGACCGGGGAGCTGTTTTTT. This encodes CASSLRGWTGELFF.

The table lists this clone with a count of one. CDR3 amino acids: CASRRTGPYNEQFF. CDR3 DNA: TGTGCCAGCCGACGGACAGGCCCCTACAATGAGCAGTTCTTC. V gene TRBV25-1 combines with J gene TRBJ2-1; 7 bases are shared with TRBD1. Per the germline V gene, CDR1 is MGHDK and CDR2 is SYGVNS. The J segment lost 2 bases and the V segment lost 8 bases, leaving 6 bases of the junction unmatched. The CDR3 is 14 amino acids.

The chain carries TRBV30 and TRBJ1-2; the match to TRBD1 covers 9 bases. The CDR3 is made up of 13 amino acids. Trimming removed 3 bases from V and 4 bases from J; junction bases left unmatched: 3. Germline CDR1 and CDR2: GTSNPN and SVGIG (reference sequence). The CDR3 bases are TGTGCCTGGAGACAGGGGGCTGGCTATGGCTACACCTTC. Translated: CAWRQGAGYGYTF.

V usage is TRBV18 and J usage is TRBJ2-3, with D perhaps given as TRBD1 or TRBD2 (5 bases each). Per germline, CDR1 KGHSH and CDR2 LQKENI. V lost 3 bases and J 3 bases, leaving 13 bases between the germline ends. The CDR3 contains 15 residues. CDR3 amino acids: CASSPGAIRTDTQYF. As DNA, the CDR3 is TGTGCCAGCTCACCCGGGGCGATTCGTACAGATACGCAGTATTTT.

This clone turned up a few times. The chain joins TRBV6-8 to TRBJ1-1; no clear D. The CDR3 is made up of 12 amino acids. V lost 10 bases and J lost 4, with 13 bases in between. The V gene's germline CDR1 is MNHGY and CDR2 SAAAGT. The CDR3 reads CATRRGFTEAFF. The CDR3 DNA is TGTGCCACTCGGCGGGGATTCACTGAAGCTTTCTTT.

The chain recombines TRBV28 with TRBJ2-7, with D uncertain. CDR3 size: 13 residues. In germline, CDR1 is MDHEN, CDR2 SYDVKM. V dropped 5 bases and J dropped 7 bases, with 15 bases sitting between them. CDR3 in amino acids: CASSRTYSPEQYF. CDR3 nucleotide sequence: TGTGCCAGCAGTCGTACCTACTCTCCAGAGCAGTACTTC.

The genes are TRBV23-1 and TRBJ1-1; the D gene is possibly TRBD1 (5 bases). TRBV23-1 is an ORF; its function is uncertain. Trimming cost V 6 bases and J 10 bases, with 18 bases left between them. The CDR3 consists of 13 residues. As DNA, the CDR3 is TGCGCCAGCAGCTTGGACCGGGACCAAGGAGCTTTCTTT. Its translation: CASSLDRDQGAFF.

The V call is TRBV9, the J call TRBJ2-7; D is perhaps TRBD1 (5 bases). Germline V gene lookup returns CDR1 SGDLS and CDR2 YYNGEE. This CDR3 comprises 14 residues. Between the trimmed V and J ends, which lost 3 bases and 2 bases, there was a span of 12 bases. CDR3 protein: CASSAGQGPYEQYF. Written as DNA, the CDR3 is TGTGCCAGCAGCGCCGGGCAGGGCCCCTACGAGCAGTACTTC.

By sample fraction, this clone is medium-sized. The CDR3 coding sequence is TGTGCCAGCAGCTCATACAGGGAGGACTATGGCTACACCTTC. Translation: CASSSYREDYGYTF. The gene calls are TRBV11-3 and TRBJ1-2; a possible D gene is TRBD1 (6 bases). The V end was cut by 4 bases, the J end by 3 bases, with 12 bases between. The CDR3 loop spans 14 amino acids. Germline V gene data show CDR1 as SGHNT and CDR2 as YENEEA.